This TCR beta chain originates from a study of shared clonotypes between healthy human individuals. Worth noting for this clone: Other DNA sequences within the sample encode an identical CDR3.

The protocol was immunoSEQ multiplex PCR, while the TCRdb copy is restricted to in-frame clones and leaves out a portion. There are over 2 million clones in the sample; under 95% occur only once, and around 0.35% lies in the top ten. Sequences were obtained from naive CD4+ T cells from PBMCs. Subset indicated: CD45RA+ positively selected. The sequence came from a man aged 18-30 years in good health. Some clones in this sample may be carry-over from other donors' samples.

CDR3 coding DNA: TGTGCCAGCAGCTTCAACGGGGGGGGAGAGACCCAGTACTTC. Translated: CASSFNGGGETQYF. The rearrangement links TRBV7-2 to TRBJ2-5; 8 bases match TRBD2. This CDR3 spans 14 amino acids. Trimming removed 3 bases from V and 4 bases from J; junction bases left unmatched: 4. The germline V gene encodes CDR1 SGHTA and CDR2 FQGNSA.